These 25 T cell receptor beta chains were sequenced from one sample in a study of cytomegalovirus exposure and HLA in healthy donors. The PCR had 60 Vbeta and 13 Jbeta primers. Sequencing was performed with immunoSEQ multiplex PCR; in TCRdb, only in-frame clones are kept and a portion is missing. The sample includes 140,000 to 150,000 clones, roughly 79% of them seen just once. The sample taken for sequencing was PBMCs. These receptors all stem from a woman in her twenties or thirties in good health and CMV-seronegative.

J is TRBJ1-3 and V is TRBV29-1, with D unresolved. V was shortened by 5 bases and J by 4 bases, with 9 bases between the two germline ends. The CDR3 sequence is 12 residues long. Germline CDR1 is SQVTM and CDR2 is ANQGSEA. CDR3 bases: TGCAGCGTTTCGGGGATAGGAAACACCATATATTTT. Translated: CSVSGIGNTIYF.

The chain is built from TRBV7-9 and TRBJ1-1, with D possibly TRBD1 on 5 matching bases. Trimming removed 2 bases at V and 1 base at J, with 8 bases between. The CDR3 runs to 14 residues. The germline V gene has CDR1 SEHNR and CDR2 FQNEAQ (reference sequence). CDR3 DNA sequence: TGTGCCAGCAGCTTAAAGGGGTGGAACACTGAAGCTTTCTTT. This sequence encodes CASSLKGWNTEAFF.

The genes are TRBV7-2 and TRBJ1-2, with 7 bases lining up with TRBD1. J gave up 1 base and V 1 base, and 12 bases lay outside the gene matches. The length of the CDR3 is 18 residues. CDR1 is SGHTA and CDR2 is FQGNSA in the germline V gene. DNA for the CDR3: TGTGCCAGCAGCTTAGTAACGCCCGGGACAGCCCTTAACTATGGCTACACCTTC. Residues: CASSLVTPGTALNYGYTF.

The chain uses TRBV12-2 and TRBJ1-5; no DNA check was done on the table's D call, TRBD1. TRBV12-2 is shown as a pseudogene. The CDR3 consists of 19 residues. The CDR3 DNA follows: TGTGCAAGTCGCTTAGATATAGGACAGAATTTTAATAGCAATCAGCCCCAGCATTTT. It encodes CASRLDIGQNFNSNQPQHF.

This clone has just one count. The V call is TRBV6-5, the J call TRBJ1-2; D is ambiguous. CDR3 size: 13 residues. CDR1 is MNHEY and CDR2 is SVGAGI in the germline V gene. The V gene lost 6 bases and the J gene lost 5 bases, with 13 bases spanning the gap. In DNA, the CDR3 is TGTGCCAGCAGCGCGGACGGGGATTATGGCTACACCTTC. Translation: CASSADGDYGYTF.

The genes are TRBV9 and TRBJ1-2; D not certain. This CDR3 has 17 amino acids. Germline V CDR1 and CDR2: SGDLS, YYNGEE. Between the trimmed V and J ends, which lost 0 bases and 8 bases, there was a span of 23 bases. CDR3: CASSVATTGLIKGGYTF. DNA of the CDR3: TGTGCCAGCAGCGTAGCTACGACTGGACTTATAAAGGGAGGCTACACCTTC. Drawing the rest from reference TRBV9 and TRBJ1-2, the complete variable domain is DSGVTQTPKHLITATGQRVTLRCSPRSGDLSVYWYQQSLDQGLQFLIQYYNGEERAKGNILERFSAQQFPDLHSELNLSSLELGDSALYFCASSVATTGLIKGGYTFGSGTRLTVV.

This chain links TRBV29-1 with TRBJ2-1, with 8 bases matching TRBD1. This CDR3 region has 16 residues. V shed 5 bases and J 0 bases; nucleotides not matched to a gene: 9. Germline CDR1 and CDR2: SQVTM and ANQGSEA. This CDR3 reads CSVPGGDQSSYNEQFF. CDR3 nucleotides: TGCAGCGTTCCAGGGGGCGACCAGAGCTCCTACAATGAGCAGTTCTTC.

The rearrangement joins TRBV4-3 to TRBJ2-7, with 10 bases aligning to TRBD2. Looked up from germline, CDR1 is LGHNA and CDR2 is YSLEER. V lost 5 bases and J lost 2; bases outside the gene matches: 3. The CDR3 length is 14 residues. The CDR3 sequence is CASSETSGAYEQYF. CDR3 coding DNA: TGCGCCAGCAGCGAAACTAGCGGGGCCTACGAGCAGTACTTC.

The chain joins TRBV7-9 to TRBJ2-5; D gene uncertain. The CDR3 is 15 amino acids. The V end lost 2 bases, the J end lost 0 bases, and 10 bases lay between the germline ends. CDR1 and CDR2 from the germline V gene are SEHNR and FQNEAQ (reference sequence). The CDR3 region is CASSLPFQYQETQYF. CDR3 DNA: TGTGCCAGCAGCTTACCATTTCAGTACCAAGAGACCCAGTACTTC.

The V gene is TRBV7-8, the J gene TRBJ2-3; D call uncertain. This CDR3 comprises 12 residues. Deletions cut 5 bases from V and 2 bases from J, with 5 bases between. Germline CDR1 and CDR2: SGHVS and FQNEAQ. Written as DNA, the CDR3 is TGTGCCAGCAGCCACATCACAGATACGCAGTATTTT. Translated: CASSHITDTQYF. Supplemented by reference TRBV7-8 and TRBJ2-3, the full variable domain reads GAGVSQSPRYKVAKRGQDVALRCDPISGHVSLFWYQQALGQGPEFLTYFQNEAQLDKSGLPSDRFFAERPEGSVSTLKIQRTQQEDSAVYLCASSHITDTQYFGPGTRLTVL.

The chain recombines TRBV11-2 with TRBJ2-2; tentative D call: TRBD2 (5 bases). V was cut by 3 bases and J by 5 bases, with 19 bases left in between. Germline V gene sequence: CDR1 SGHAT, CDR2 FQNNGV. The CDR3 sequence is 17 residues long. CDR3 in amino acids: CASSLRAPALGTGELFF. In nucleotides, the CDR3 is TGTGCCAGCAGCTTGCGGGCCCCCGCACTCGGAACCGGGGAGCTGTTTTTT.

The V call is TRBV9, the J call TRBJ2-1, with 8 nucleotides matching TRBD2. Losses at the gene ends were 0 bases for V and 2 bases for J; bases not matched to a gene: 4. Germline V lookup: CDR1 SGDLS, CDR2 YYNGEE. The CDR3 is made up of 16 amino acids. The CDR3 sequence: CASSVVAGRTYNEQFF. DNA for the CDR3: TGTGCCAGCAGCGTAGTAGCGGGGCGAACCTACAATGAGCAGTTCTTC.

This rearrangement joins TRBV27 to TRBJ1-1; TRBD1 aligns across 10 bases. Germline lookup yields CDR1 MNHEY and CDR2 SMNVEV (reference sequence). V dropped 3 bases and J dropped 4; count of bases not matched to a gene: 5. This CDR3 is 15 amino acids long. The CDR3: CASSFRDRGPTEAFF. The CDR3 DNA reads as TGTGCCAGCAGTTTCCGGGACAGGGGCCCCACTGAAGCTTTCTTT.

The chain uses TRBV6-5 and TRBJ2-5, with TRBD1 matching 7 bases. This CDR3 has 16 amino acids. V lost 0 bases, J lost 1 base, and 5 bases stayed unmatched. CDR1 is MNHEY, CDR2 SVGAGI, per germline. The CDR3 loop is CASSYSRSGGQETQYF. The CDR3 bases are TGTGCCAGCAGTTACTCGCGATCAGGGGGCCAAGAGACCCAGTACTTC.

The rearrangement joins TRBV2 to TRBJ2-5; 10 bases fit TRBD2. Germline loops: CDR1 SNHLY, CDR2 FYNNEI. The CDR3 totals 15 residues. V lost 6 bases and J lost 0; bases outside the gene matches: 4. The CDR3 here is CASRRTSGYQETQYF. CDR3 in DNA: TGTGCCAGCAGGAGGACTAGCGGATACCAAGAGACCCAGTACTTC.

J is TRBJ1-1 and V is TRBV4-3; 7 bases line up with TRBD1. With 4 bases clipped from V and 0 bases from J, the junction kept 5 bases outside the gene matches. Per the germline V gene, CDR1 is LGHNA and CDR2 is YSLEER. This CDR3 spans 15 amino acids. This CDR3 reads CASSRETGLNTEAFF. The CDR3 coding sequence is TGCGCCAGCAGCCGAGAGACAGGGCTGAACACTGAAGCTTTCTTT.

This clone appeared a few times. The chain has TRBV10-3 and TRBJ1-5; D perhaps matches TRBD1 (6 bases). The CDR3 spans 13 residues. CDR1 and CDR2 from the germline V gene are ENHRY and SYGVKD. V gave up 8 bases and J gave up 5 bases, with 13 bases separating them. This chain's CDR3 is CAIGGGADQPQHF. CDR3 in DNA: TGTGCCATCGGCGGGGGGGCGGATCAGCCCCAGCATTTT.

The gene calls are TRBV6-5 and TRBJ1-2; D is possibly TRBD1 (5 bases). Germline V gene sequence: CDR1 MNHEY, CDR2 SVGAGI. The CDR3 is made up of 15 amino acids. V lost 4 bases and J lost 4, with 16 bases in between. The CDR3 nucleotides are TGTGCCAGCAGTTCGTATACGACAGATATCTATGGCTACACCTTC. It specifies CASSSYTTDIYGYTF.

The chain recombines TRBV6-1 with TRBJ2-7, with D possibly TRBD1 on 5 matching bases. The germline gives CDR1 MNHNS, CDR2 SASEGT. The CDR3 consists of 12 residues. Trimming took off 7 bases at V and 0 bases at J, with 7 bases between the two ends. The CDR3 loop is CASNQGSYEQYF. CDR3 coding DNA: TGTGCCAGCAATCAGGGCTCCTACGAGCAGTACTTC.

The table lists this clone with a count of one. The CDR3 bases are TGTGCCAGCAGCTTACAGGGGGTAAGGGAGACCCAGTACTTC. Translation gives CASSLQGVRETQYF. The chain couples TRBV7-2 to TRBJ2-5; 7 bases agree with TRBD1. The CDR3 totals 14 residues. Trimming at V came to 2 bases and at J to 5 bases, leaving 5 bases not matched to a gene. CDR1 SGHTA and CDR2 FQGNSA come from the germline V gene.

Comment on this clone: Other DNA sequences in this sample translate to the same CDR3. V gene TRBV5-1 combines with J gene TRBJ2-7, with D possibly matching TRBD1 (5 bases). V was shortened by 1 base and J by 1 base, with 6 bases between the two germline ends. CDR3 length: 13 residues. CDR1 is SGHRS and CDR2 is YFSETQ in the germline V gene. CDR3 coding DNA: TGCGCCAGCAGCTTGCAGGGTTCCTACGAGCAGTACTTC. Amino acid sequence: CASSLQGSYEQYF.

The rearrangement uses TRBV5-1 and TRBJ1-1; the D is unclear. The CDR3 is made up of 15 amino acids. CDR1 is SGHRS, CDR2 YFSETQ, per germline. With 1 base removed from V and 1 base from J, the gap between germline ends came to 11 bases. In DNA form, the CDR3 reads TGCGCCAGCAGCTTGATCGGGAAACCGAACACTGAAGCTTTCTTT. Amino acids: CASSLIGKPNTEAFF.

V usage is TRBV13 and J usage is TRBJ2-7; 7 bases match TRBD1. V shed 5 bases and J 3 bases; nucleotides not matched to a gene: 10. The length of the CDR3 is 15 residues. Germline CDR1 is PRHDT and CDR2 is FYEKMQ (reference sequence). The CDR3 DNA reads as TGTGCCAGCAGCCCACCCAAACACAGGGGCTACGAGCAGTACTTC. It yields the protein CASSPPKHRGYEQYF.

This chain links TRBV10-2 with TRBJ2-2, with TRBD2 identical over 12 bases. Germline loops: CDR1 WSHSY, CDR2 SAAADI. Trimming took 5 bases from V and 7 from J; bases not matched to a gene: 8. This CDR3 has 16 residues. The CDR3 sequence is CASSRTSGALGGELFF. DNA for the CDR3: TGCGCCAGCAGTCGGACTAGCGGGGCCTTGGGCGGGGAGCTGTTTTTT.

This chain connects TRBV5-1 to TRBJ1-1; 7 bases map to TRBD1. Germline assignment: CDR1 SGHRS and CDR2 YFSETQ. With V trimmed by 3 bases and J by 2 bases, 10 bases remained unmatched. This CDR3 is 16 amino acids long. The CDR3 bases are TGCGCCAGCAGCTCAACCGGGACAGCAGGCAACACTGAAGCTTTCTTT. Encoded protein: CASSSTGTAGNTEAFF.